This T cell receptor (beta chain) was recovered during a study of T cell repertoires in cytomegalovirus infection. Looking at the study overall: In the study, CMV epitopes included recently identified HLA-C-restricted and well-studied HLA-B-restricted ones. CMV infection plus the matching HLA type was flagged by public TCR beta signatures. Study-wide results and limits: Dominant in the ex vivo response were TCR beta clonotypes restricted by HLA-C and specific for CMV. Summed public TCR beta family frequency identified CMV carriers bearing the relevant HLA.

TCRdb processed the reads anew with MiXCR; each CDR3 protein has one entry. The top ten hold about 20% of the sample, which has 680,000 or so distinct CDR3 sequences, around 31% seen once. Comment on this clonotype: Its antigen is unknown.

This TCR was sampled from a human donor in good health (CMV status not recorded). Some clones in this sample may be carry-over from other donors' samples. This specimen consisted of cultured PBMCs, obtained from culture after CMV antigen stimulation.

Here the CDR3 reads CATSRDRGRLRADTQYF. The CDR3 DNA sequence: TGTGCCACCAGCAGAGATCGAGGCAGGCTGAGGGCAGATACGCAGTATTTT. The chain joins TRBV15 to TRBJ2-3; D may be TRBD2 (5 bases). Trimming took 0 bases from V and 4 from J, leaving 17 bases between them. CDR1 LNHNV and CDR2 YYDKDF come from the germline V gene (reference sequence). The CDR3 sequence is 17 residues long.